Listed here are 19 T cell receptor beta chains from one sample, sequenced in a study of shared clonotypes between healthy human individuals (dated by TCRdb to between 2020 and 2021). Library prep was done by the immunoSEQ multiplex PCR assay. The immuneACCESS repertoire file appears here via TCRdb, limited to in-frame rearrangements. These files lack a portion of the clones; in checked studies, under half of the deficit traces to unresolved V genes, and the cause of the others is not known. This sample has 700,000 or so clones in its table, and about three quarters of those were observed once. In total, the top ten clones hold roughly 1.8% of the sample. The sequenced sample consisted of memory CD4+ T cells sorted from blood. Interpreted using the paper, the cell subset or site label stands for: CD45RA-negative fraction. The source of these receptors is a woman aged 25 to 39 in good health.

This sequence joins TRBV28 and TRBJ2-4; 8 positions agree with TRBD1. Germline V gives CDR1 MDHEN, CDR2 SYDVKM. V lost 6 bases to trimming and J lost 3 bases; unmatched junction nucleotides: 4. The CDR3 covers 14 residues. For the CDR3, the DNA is TGTGCCAGCAGCGGACAGGGAGGCAAAAACATTCAGTACTTC. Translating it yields CASSGQGGKNIQYF.

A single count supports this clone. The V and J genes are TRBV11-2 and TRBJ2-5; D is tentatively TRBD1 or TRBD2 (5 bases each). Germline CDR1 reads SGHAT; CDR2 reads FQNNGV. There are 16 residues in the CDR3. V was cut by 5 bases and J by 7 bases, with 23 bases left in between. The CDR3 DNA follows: TGTGCCAGCAGCCTATCTCCCGCCGGACAACGGGGGACCCAGTACTTC. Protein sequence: CASSLSPAGQRGTQYF.

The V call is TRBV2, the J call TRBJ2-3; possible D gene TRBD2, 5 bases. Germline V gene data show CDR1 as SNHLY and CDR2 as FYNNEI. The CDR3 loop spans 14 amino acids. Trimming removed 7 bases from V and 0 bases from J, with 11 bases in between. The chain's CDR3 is CASMEAPSTDTQYF. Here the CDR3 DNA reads TGTGCCAGCATGGAGGCTCCAAGCACAGATACGCAGTATTTT.

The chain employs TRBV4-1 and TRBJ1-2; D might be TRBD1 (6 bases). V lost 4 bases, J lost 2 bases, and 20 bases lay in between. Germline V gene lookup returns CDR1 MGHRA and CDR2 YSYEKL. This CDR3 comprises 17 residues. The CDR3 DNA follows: TGCGCCAGCAGCCTCCGGAATGGTTTCGGACAGAACTATGGCTACACCTTC. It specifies CASSLRNGFGQNYGYTF.

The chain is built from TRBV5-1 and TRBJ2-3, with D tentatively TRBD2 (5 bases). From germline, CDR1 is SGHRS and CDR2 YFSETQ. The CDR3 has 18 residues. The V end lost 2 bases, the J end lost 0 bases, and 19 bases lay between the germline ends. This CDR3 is CASSLIPVGGLSTDTQYF. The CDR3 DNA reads TGCGCCAGCAGCTTAATCCCGGTTGGCGGGCTTAGCACAGATACGCAGTATTTT. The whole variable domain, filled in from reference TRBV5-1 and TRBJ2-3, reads KAGVTQTPRYLIKTRGQQVTLSCSPISGHRSVSWYQQTPGQGLQFLFEYFSETQRNKGNFPGRFSGRQFSNSRSEMNVSTLELGDSALYLCASSLIPVGGLSTDTQYFGPGTRLTVL.

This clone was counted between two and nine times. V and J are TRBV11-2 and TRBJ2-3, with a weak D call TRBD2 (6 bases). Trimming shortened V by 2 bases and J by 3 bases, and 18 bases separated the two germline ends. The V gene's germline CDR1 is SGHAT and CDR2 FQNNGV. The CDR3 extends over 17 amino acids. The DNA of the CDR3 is TGTGCCAGCAGCTTATACGCCGGTGGGAGGAGTACAGATACGCAGTATTTT. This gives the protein CASSLYAGGRSTDTQYF.

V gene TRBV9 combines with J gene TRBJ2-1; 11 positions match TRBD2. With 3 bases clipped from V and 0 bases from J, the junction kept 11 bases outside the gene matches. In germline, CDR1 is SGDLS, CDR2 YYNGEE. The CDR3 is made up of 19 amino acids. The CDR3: CASSARTSGHLSSYNEQFF. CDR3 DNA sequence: TGTGCCAGCAGCGCCCGGACTAGCGGGCATCTTAGCTCCTACAATGAGCAGTTCTTC.

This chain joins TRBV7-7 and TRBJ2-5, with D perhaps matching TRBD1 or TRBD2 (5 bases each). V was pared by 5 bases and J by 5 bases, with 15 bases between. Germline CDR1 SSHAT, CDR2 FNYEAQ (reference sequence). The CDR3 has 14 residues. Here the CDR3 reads CASSPGEWGETQYF. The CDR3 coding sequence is TGTGCCAGCAGCCCCGGGGAGTGGGGGGAGACCCAGTACTTC.

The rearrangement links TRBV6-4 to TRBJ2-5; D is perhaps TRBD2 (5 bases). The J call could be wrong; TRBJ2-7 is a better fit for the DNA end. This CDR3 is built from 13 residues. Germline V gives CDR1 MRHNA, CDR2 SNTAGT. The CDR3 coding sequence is TGTGCCAGCAGTGAGGTGGACTCGGGCGAGCAGTACTTC. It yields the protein CASSEVDSGEQYF.

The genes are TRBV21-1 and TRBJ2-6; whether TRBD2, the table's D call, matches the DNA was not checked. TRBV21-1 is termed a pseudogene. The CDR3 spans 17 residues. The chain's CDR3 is CASSNRRGNSGANVLTF. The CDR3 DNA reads TGTGCCAGCAGCAATCGGCGGGGAAACTCTGGGGCCAACGTCCTGACTTTC.

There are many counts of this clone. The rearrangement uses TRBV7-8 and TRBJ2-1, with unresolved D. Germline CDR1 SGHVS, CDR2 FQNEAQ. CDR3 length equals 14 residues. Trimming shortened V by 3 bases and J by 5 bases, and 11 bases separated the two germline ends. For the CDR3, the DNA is TGTGCCAGCAGCTTGAGACAAGAAAACAATGAGCAGTTCTTC. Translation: CASSLRQENNEQFF.

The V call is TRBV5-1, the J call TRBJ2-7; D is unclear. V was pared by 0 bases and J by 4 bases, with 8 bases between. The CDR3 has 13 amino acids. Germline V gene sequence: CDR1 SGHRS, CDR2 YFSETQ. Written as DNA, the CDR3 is TGCGCCAGCAGCTTGGGTTTCACTTACGAGCAGTACTTC. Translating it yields CASSLGFTYEQYF.

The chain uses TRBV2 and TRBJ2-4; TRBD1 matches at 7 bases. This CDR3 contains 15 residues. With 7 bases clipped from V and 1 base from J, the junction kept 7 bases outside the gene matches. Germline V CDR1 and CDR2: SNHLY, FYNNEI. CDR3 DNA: TGTGCCAGCAATCCGACAGGGATGGCCAAAAACATTCAGTACTTC. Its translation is CASNPTGMAKNIQYF.

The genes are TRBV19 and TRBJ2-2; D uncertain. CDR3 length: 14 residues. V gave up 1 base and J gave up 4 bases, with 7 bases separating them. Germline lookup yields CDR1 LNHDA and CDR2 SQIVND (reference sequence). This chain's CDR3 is CASSIGVGTGELFF. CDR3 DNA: TGTGCCAGTAGTATAGGGGTGGGCACCGGGGAGCTGTTTTTT.

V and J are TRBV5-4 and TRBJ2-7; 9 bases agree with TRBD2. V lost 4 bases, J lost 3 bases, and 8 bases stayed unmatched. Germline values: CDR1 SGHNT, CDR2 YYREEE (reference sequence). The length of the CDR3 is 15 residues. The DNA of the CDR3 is TGTGCCAGCAGCCAGAATAGCGGGGGATACTACGAGCAGTACTTC. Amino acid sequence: CASSQNSGGYYEQYF.

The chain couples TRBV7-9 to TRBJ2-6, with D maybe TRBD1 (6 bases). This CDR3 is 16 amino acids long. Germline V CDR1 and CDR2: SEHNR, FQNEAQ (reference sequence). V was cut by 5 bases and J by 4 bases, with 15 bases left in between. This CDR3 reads CASSGPGTPGANVLTF. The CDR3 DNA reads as TGTGCCAGCAGCGGACCCGGGACACCCGGGGCCAACGTCCTGACTTTC.

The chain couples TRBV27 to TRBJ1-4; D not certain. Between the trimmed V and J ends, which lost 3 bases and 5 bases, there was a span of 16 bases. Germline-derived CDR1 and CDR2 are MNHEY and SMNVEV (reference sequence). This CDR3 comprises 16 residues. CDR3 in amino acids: CASSFSPSGVNEKLFF. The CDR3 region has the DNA TGTGCCAGCAGTTTCTCTCCCAGTGGGGTAAATGAAAAACTGTTTTTT.

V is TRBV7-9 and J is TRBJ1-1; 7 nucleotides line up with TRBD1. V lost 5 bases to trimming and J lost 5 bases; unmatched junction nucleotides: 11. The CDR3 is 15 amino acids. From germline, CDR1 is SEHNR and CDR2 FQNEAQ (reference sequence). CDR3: CASSPTRQGKTEAFF. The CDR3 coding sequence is TGTGCCAGCAGCCCAACGAGACAGGGTAAAACTGAAGCTTTCTTT.

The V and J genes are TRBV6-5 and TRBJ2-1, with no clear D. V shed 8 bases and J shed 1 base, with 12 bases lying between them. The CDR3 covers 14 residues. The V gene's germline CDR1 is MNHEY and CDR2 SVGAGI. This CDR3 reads CASLKPGSYNEQFF. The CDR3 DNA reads TGTGCCAGCCTTAAGCCTGGTTCCTACAATGAGCAGTTCTTC.